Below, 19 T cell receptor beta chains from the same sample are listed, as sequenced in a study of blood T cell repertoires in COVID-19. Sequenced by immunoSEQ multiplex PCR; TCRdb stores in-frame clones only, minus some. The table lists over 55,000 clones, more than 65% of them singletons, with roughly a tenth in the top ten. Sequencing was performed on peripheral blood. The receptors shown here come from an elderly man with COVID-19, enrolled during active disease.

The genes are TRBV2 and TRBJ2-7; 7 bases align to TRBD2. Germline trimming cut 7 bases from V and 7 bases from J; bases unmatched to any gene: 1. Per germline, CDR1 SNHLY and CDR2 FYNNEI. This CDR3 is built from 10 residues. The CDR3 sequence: CASMGGEQYF. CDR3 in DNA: TGTGCCAGCATGGGGGGGGAGCAGTACTTC.

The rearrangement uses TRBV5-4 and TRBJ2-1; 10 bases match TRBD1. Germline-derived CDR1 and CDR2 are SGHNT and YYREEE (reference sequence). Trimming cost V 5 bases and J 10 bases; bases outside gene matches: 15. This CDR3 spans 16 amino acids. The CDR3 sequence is CASSSDRTGGFNEQFF. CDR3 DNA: TGTGCCAGCAGTTCCGATAGGACAGGGGGGTTCAACGAGCAGTTCTTC.

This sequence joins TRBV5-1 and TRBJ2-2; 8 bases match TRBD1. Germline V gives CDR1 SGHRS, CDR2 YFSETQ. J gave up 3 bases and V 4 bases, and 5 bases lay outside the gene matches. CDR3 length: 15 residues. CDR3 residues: CASSRTGLDTGELFF. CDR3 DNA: TGCGCCAGCAGCCGGACAGGGCTTGACACCGGGGAGCTGTTTTTT.

CDR3 DNA sequence: TGTGCCAGCAGCTTAGCCGGGCAGCGGGGGTCGGGTGAAAAACTGTTTTTT. Residues: CASSLAGQRGSGEKLFF. The chain couples TRBV7-8 to TRBJ1-4; D may be TRBD1 (5 bases). CDR3 length equals 17 residues. The V end was cut by 0 bases, the J end by 7 bases, with 18 bases between. The germline CDR1 and CDR2 sequences are SGHVS and FQNEAQ.

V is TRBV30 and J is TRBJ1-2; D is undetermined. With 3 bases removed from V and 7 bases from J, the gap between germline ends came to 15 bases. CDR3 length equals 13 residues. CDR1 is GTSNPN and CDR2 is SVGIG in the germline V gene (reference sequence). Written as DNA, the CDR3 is TGTGCCTGGAGCACAGTGAGGGCGGGTGGCTACACCTTC. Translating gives CAWSTVRAGGYTF.

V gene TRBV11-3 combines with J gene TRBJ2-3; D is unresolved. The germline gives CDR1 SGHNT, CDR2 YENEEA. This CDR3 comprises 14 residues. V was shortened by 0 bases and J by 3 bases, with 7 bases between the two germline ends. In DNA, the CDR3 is TGTGCCAGCAGCTTAGATCAGACTACAGATACGCAGTATTTT. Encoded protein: CASSLDQTTDTQYF. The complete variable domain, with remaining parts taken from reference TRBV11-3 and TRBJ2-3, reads EAGVVQSPRYKIIEKKQPVAFWCNPISGHNTLYWYLQNLGQGPELLIRYENEEAVDDSQLPKDRFSAERLKGVDSTLKIQPAELGDSAVYLCASSLDQTTDTQYFGPGTRLTVL.

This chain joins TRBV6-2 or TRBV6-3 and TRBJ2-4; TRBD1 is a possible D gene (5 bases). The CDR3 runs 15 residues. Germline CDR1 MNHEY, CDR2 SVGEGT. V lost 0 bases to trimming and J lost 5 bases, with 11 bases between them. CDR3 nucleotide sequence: TGTGCCAGCAGTTACTCGGTACAGGCCCAAAACATTCAGTACTTC. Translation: CASSYSVQAQNIQYF.

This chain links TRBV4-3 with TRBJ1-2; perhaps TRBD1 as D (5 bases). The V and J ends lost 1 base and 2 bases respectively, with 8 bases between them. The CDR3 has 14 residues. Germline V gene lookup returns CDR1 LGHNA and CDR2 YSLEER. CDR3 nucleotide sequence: TGCGCCAGCAGCCAAGCGCAGGGAAACTATGGCTACACCTTC. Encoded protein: CASSQAQGNYGYTF.

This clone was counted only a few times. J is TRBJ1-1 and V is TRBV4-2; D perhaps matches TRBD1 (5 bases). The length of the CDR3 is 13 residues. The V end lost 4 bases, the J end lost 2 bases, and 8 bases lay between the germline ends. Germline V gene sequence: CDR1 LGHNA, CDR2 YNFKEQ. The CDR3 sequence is CASSPQDNTEAFF. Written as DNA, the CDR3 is TGTGCCAGCAGCCCACAGGATAACACTGAAGCTTTCTTT.

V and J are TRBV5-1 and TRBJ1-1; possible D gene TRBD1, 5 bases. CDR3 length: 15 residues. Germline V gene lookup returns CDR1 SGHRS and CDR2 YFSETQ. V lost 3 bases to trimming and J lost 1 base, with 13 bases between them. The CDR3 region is CASSSNQGRNTEAFF. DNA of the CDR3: TGCGCCAGCAGCTCGAATCAGGGAAGGAACACTGAAGCTTTCTTT.

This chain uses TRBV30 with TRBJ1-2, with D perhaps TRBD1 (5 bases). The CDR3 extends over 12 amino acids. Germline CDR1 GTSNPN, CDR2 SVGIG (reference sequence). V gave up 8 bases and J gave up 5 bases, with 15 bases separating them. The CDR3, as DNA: TGTGCCCGTAAATCTAAGGGGTATGGCTACACCTTC. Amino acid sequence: CARKSKGYGYTF.

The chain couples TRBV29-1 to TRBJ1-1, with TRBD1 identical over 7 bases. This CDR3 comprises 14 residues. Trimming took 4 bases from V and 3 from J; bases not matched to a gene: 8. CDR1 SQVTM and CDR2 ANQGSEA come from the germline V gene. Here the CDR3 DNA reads TGCAGCGTTGGGGGTCTCAGGGGGGACACTGAAGCTTTCTTT. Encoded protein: CSVGGLRGDTEAFF.

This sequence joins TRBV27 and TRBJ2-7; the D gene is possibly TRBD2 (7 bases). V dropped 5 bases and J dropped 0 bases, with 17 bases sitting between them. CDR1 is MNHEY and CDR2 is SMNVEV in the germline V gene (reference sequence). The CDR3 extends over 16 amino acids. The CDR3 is CASSRGGGSNSYEQYV. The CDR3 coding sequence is TGTGCCAGCAGTAGGGGGGGCGGGAGTAACTCCTACGAGCAGTACGTC.

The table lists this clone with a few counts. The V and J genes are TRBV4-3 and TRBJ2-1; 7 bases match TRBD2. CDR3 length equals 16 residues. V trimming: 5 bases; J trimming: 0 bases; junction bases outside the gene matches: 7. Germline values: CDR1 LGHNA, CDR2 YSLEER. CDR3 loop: CASSSIGGSSYNEQFF. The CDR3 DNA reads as TGCGCCAGCAGCTCGATCGGGGGGAGCTCCTACAATGAGCAGTTCTTC.

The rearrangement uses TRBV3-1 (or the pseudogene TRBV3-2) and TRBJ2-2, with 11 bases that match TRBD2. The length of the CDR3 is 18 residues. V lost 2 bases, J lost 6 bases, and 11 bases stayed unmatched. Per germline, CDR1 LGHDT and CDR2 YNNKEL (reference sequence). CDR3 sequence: CASSQKTPLAGGPGELFF. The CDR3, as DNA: TGTGCCAGCAGCCAAAAAACCCCCCTAGCGGGAGGCCCCGGGGAGCTGTTTTTT.

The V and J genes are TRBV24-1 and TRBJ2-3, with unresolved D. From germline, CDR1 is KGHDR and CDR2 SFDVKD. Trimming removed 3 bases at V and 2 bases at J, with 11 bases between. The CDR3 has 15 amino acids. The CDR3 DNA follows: TGTGCCACCAGTGATGATAGCCCCCTCACAGATACGCAGTATTTT. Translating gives CATSDDSPLTDTQYF.

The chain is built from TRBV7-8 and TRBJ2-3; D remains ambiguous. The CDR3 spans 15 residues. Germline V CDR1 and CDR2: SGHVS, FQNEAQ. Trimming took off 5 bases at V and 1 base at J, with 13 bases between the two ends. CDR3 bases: TGTGCCAGCAGCCCCTTAAGCATTGGCACAGATACGCAGTATTTT. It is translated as CASSPLSIGTDTQYF.

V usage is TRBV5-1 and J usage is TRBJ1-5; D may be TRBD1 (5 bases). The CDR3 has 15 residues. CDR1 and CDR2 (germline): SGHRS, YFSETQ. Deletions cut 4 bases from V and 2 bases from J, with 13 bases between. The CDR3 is CASSPDAGGNQPQHF. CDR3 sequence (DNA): TGCGCCAGCAGCCCGGATGCGGGGGGCAATCAGCCCCAGCATTTT.

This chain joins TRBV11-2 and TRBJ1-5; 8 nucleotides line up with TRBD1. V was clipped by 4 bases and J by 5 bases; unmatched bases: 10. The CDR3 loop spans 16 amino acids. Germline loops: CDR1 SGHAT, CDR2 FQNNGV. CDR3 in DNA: TGTGCCAGCAGCTCGACCGGGACAGGAGGATATCAGCCCCAGCATTTT. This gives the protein CASSSTGTGGYQPQHF.